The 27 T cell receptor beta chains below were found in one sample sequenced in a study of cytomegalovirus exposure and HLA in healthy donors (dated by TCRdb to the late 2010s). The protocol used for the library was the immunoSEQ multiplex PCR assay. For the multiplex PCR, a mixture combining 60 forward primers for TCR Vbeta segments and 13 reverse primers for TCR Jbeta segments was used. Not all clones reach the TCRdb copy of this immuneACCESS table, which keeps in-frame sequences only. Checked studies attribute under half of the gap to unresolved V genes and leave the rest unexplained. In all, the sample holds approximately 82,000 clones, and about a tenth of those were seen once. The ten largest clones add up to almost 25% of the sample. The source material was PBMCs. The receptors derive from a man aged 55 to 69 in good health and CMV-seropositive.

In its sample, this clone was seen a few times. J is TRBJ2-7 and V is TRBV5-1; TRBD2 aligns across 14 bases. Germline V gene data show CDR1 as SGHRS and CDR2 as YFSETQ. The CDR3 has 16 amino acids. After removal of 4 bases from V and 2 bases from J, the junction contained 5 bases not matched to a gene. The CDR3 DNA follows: TGCGCCAGCAGCAGGGGGGGACTAGCGGGAGCCTACGAGCAGTACTTC. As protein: CASSRGGLAGAYEQYF.

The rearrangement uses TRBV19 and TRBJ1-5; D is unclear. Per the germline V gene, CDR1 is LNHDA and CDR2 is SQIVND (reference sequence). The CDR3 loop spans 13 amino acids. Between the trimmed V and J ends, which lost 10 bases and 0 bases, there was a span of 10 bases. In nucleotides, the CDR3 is TGTGCCACCTCGCCCGGTAGCAATCAGCCCCAGCATTTT. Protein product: CATSPGSNQPQHF.

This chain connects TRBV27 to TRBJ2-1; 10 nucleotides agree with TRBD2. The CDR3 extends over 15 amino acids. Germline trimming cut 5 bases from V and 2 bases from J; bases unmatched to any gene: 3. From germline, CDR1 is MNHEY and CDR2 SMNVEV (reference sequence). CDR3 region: CASSPLAGAYNEQFF. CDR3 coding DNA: TGTGCCAGCAGTCCCCTAGCGGGGGCCTACAATGAGCAGTTCTTC.

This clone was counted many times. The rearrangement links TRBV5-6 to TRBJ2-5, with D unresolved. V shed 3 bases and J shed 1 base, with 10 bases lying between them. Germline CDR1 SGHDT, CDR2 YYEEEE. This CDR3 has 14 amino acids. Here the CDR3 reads CASSSDWSQETQYF. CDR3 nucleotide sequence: TGTGCCAGCAGCTCCGACTGGTCCCAAGAGACCCAGTACTTC.

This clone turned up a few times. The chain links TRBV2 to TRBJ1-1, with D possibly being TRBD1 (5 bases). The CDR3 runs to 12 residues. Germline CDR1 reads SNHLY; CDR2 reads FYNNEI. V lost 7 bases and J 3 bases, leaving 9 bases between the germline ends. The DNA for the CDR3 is TGTGCCAGCATGCCGGGGGACACTGAAGCTTTCTTT. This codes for CASMPGDTEAFF. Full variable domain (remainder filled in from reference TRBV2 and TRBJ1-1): EPEVTQTPSHQVTQMGQEVILRCVPISNHLYFYWYRQILGQKVEFLVSFYNNEISEKSEIFDDQFSVERPDGSNFTLKIRSTKLEDSAMYFCASMPGDTEAFFGQGTRLTVV.

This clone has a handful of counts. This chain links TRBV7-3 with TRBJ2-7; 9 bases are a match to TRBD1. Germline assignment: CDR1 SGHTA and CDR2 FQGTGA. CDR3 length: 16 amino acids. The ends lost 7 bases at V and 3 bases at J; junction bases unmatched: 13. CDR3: CASTPTGQGPIYEQYV. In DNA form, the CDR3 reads TGTGCCAGCACCCCAACCGGACAGGGGCCAATCTACGAGCAGTACGTC.

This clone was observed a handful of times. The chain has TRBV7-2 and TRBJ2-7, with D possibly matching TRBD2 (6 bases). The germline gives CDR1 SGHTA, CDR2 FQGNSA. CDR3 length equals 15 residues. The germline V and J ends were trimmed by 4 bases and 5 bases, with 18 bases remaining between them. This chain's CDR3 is CASSSLLTRSHEQYF. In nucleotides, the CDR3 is TGTGCCAGCAGCTCTCTCTTGACTAGATCCCACGAGCAGTACTTC.

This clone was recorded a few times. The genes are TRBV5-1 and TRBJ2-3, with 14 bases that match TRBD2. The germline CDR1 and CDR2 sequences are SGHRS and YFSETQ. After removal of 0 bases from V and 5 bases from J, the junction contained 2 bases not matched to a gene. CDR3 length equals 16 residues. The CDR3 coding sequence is TGCGCCAGCAGCTTGGGACTAGCGGGAGGGGAAGATACGCAGTATTTT. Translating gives CASSLGLAGGEDTQYF.

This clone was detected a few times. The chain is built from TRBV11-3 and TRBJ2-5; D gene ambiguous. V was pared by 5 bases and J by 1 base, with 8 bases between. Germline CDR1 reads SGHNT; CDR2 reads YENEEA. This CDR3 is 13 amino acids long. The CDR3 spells CASSEQIQETQYF. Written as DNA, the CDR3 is TGTGCCAGCAGCGAACAGATCCAAGAGACCCAGTACTTC.

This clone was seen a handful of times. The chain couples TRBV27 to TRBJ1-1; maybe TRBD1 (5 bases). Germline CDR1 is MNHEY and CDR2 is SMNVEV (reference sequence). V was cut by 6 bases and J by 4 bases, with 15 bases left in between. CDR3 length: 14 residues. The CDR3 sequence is CASRPYPGGTEAFF. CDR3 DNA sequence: TGTGCCAGCAGACCCTACCCCGGGGGCACTGAAGCTTTCTTT.

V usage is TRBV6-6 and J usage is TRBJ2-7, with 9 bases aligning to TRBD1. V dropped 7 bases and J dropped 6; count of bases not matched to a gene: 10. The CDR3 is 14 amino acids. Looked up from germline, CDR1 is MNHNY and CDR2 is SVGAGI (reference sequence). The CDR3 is CASKTGQGYAEQYF. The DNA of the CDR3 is TGTGCCAGCAAGACGGGACAGGGATATGCCGAGCAGTACTTC.

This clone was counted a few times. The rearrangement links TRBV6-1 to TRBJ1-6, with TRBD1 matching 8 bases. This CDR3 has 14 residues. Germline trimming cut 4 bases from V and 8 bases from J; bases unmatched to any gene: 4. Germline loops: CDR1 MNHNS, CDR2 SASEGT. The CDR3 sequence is CASSADRGDSPLHF. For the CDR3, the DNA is TGTGCCAGCAGTGCCGACAGGGGCGATTCACCCCTCCACTTT.

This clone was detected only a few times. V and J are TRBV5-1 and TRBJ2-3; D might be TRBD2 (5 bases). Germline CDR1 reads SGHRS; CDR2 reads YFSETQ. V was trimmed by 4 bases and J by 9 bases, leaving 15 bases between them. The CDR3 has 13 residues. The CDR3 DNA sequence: TGCGCCAGCAGCCAGAGCGGAGACGAGACGCAGTATTTT. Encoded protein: CASSQSGDETQYF.

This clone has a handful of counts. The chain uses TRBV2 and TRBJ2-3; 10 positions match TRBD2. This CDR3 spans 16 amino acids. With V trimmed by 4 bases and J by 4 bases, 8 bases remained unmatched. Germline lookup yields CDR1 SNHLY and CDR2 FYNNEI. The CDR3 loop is CASSASGRAYADTQYF. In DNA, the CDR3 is TGTGCCAGCAGTGCCAGCGGGAGGGCCTATGCAGATACGCAGTATTTT.

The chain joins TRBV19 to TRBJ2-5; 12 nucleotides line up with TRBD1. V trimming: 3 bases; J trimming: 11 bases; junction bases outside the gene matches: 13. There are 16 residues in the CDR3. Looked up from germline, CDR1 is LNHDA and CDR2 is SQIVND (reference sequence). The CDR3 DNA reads TGTGCCAGTAGTATTGGGACAGGGGGCCTAGGAGTGACTCAGTACTTC. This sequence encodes CASSIGTGGLGVTQYF.

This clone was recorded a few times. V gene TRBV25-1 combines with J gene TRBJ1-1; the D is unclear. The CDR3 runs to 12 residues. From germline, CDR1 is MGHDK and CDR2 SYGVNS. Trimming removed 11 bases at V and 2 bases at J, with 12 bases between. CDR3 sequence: CAVWAGNTEAFF. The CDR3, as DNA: TGTGCCGTATGGGCGGGTAACACTGAAGCTTTCTTT.

CDR3 in amino acids: CASSLQAGSTDTQYF. The CDR3 DNA follows: TGTGCCAGCAGTTTACAGGCAGGGAGCACAGATACGCAGTATTTT. The chain combines TRBV28 with TRBJ2-3, with D possibly matching TRBD1 (5 bases). CDR1 and CDR2 from the germline V gene are MDHEN and SYDVKM. The CDR3 spans 15 residues. V gave up 2 bases and J gave up 0 bases, with 9 bases separating them.

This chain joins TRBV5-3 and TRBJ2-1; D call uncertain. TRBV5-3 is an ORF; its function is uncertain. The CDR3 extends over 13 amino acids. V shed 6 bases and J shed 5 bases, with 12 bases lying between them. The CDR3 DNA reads TGTGCCAGAATTCAGGTGGCAAACAATGAGCAGTTCTTC. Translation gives CARIQVANNEQFF.

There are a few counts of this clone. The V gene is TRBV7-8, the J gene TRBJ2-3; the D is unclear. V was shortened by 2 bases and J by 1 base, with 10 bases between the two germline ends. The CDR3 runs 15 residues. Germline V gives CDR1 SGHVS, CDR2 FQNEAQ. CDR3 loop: CASSLQSAGTDTQYF. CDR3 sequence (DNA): TGTGCCAGCAGCTTACAAAGCGCGGGCACAGATACGCAGTATTTT.

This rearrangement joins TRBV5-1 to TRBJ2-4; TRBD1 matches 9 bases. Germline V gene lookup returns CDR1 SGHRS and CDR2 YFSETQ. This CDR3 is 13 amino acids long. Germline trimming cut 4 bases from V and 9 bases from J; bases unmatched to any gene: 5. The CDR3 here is CASSGGQGGIQYF. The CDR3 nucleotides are TGCGCCAGCAGCGGGGGACAGGGCGGCATTCAGTACTTC.

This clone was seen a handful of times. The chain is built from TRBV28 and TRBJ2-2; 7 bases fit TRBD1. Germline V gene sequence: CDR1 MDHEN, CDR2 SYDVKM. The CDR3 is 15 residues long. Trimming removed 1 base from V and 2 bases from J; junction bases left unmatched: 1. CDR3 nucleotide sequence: TGTGCCAGCAGTTTATACAGGGGTAACACCGGGGAGCTGTTTTTT. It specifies CASSLYRGNTGELFF.

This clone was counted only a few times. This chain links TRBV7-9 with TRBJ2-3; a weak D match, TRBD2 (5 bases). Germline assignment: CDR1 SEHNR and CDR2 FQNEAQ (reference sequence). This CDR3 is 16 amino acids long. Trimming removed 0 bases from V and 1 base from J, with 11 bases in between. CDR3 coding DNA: TGTGCCAGCAGCTTAGCGATGGACTTCGGCACAGATACGCAGTATTTT. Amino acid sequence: CASSLAMDFGTDTQYF. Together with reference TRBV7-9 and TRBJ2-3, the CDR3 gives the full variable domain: DTGVSQNPRHKITKRGQNVTFRCDPISEHNRLYWYRQTLGQGPEFLTYFQNEAQLEKSRLLSDRFSAERPKGSFSTLEIQRTEQGDSAMYLCASSLAMDFGTDTQYFGPGTRLTVL.

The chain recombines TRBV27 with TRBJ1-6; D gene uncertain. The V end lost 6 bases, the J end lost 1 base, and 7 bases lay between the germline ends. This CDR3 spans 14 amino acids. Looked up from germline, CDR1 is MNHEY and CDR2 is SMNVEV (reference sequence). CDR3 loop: CASSPGSYNSPLHF. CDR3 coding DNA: TGTGCCAGCAGCCCGGGGTCCTATAATTCACCCCTCCACTTT.

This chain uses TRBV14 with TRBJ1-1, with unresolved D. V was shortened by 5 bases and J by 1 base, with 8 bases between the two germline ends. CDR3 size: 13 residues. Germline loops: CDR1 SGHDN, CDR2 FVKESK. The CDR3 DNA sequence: TGTGCCAGCAGCTTCGGGGAGAACACTGAAGCTTTCTTT. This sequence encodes CASSFGENTEAFF. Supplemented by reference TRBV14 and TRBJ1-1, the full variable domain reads EAGVTQFPSHSVIEKGQTVTLRCDPISGHDNLYWYRRVMGKEIKFLLHFVKESKQDESGMPNNRFLAERTGGTYSTLKVQPAELEDSGVYFCASSFGENTEAFFGQGTRLTVV.

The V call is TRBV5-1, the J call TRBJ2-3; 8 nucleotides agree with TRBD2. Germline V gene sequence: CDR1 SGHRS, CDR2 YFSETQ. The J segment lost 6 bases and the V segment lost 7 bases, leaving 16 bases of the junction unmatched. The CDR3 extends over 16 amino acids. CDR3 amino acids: CASSISIAGSSDTQYF. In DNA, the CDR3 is TGCGCCAGCTCGATCTCTATAGCGGGGTCCTCGGATACGCAGTATTTT.

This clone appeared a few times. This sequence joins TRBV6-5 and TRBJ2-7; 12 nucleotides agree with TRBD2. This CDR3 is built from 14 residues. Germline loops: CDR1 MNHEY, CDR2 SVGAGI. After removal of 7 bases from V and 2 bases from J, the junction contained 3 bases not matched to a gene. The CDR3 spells CASMGLAGPYEQYV. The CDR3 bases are TGTGCCAGCATGGGACTAGCGGGCCCCTACGAGCAGTACGTC.

The CDR3 is CASTGTSGTYNEQFF. The CDR3 DNA sequence: TGTGCCAGCACCGGGACTAGCGGGACCTACAATGAGCAGTTCTTC. The genes are TRBV6-1 and TRBJ2-1; 13 bases match TRBD2. The CDR3 length is 15 residues. The germline gives CDR1 MNHNS, CDR2 SASEGT. Trimming at V came to 7 bases and at J to 2 bases, leaving 2 bases not matched to a gene.